The 30 T cell receptor beta chains reported below all come from one sample, sequenced in a study of graft-versus-host responses after intestinal transplantation. The data were produced by immunoSEQ multiplex PCR, yet TCRdb's version contains in-frame clones alone and is incomplete. The profile covers about 100,000 clones, with about 90% appearing a single time and roughly 1% taken by the ten largest. These receptors have no known antigen. Specimen: unstimulated CD4+ T cells sorted from spleen or lymph node cells, collected before transplant. The receptors were sampled from a human donor who was the organ donor for an intestinal transplant.

The genes are TRBV6-5 and TRBJ2-1; TRBD1 agrees at 8 bases. Trimming cost V 4 bases and J 4 bases; bases outside gene matches: 6. Germline CDR1 is MNHEY and CDR2 is SVGAGI. The length of the CDR3 is 15 residues. The DNA of the CDR3 is TGTGCCAGCAGTTTACAGGGGGTGGGATACAATGAGCAGTTCTTC. It codes for CASSLQGVGYNEQFF.

The J gene is TRBJ2-7, the V gene TRBV27; perhaps TRBD1 as D (6 bases). Trimming removed 4 bases at V and 7 bases at J, with 14 bases between. Per the germline V gene, CDR1 is MNHEY and CDR2 is SMNVEV (reference sequence). The CDR3 has 13 residues. CDR3 protein: CASSSHNQGEQYF. CDR3 DNA sequence: TGTGCCAGCAGTTCACACAATCAGGGGGAGCAGTACTTC.

The rearrangement links TRBV10-3 to TRBJ2-1; either TRBD1 or TRBD2 may fit D (6 bases each). CDR1 is ENHRY, CDR2 SYGVKD, per germline. V dropped 4 bases and J dropped 9 bases, with 16 bases sitting between them. The CDR3 contains 14 residues. The DNA of the CDR3 is TGTGCCATCAGTGTCTCGGGGGCGCAGGGTGAGCAGTTCTTC. The encoded protein is CAISVSGAQGEQFF.

The V gene is TRBV30, the J gene TRBJ1-2; no definite D call. The length of the CDR3 is 15 residues. Trimming took off 0 bases at V and 4 bases at J, with 15 bases between the two ends. CDR1 is GTSNPN and CDR2 is SVGIG in the germline V gene (reference sequence). The CDR3 DNA is TGTGCCTGGAGTGTTCCGCAGCTAAGGCGCTATGGCTACACCTTC. Its translation is CAWSVPQLRRYGYTF.

The chain links TRBV18 to TRBJ2-1; D is perhaps TRBD2 (5 bases). Germline assignment: CDR1 KGHSH and CDR2 LQKENI. CDR3 size: 13 residues. V was pared by 5 bases and J by 5 bases, with 10 bases between. The CDR3 DNA reads as TGTGCCAGCTCAAGCGGACGTAACAATGAGCAGTTCTTC. Encoded protein: CASSSGRNNEQFF. The full variable domain, in which reference TRBV18 and TRBJ2-1 provide the parts outside the CDR3, is NAGVMQNPRHLVRRRGQEARLRCSPMKGHSHVYWYRQLPEEGLKFMVYLQKENIIDESGMPKERFSAEFPKEGPSILRIQQVVRGDSAAYFCASSSGRNNEQFFGPGTRLTVL.

The rearrangement joins TRBV19 to TRBJ2-7; TRBD1 aligns across 9 bases. The CDR3 is made up of 15 amino acids. From germline, CDR1 is LNHDA and CDR2 SQIVND (reference sequence). After removal of 4 bases from V and 3 bases from J, the junction contained 7 bases not matched to a gene. The CDR3 reads CASSTSTGGGYEQYF. In DNA form, the CDR3 reads TGTGCCAGTAGTACCTCGACAGGGGGGGGCTACGAGCAGTACTTC.

This clone was picked up one time. The chain has TRBV4-1 and TRBJ2-3; D ambiguous. The ends were cut back, 0 bases at V and 0 bases at J, with 13 bases in the middle. Germline V gene sequence: CDR1 MGHRA, CDR2 YSYEKL. CDR3 size: 17 residues. The CDR3 nucleotides read TGCGCCAGCAGCCAAGATGGGATGGCTGCTAGCACAGATACGCAGTATTTT. Protein sequence: CASSQDGMAASTDTQYF.

This clone has a handful of counts. The chain links TRBV28 to TRBJ1-2, with 8 positions matching TRBD1. V gave up 7 bases and J gave up 4 bases; unmatched junction bases: 5. The CDR3 contains 13 residues. Germline V gene sequence: CDR1 MDHEN, CDR2 SYDVKM. In nucleotides, the CDR3 is TGTGCCAGCACTCGGACAGGGTTCTATGGCTACACCTTC. Translated, it gives CASTRTGFYGYTF.

The rearrangement joins TRBV7-6 to TRBJ1-4; 7 bases agree with TRBD1. In germline, CDR1 is SGHVS, CDR2 FNYEAQ. This CDR3 contains 15 residues. V lost 1 base and J lost 7; bases outside the gene matches: 6. The CDR3 here is CASSLDRGQFEKLFF. In nucleotides, the CDR3 is TGTGCCAGCAGCTTAGATAGGGGGCAGTTTGAAAAACTGTTTTTT.

The gene calls are TRBV28 and TRBJ1-4; D possibly corresponds to TRBD1 (6 bases). The ends were cut back, 6 bases at V and 5 bases at J, with 28 bases in the middle. Per germline, CDR1 MDHEN and CDR2 SYDVKM. The CDR3 spans 19 residues. The CDR3 region has the DNA TGTGCCAGCAGAACCCGACCGGGACGACCAGGGGAGTCGAATGAAAAACTGTTTTTT. Protein product: CASRTRPGRPGESNEKLFF.

This chain uses TRBV29-1 with TRBJ2-7; 8 nucleotides line up with TRBD2. The CDR3 sequence is 15 residues long. CDR1 and CDR2 (germline): SQVTM, ANQGSEA. V dropped 6 bases and J dropped 5; count of bases not matched to a gene: 15. The CDR3 loop reads CSVDGEGAGVNEQYF. The CDR3 nucleotides are TGCAGCGTCGACGGTGAGGGAGCGGGGGTAAACGAGCAGTACTTC.

The chain links TRBV6-5 to TRBJ2-1; 12 positions match TRBD2. V was pared by 6 bases and J by 9 bases, with 6 bases of the junction left unmatched. The CDR3 has 14 residues. Germline V gene lookup returns CDR1 MNHEY and CDR2 SVGAGI. The CDR3 loop reads CASSPSGGAFEQFF. CDR3 DNA sequence: TGTGCCAGCAGCCCTAGCGGGGGGGCATTTGAGCAGTTCTTC.

This chain links TRBV29-1 with TRBJ2-2; D remains unclear. Germline CDR1 and CDR2: SQVTM and ANQGSEA. V was clipped by 7 bases and J by 2 bases, with 5 bases between them. The CDR3 loop spans 11 amino acids. CDR3 loop: CSGVNTGELFF. The CDR3, as DNA: TGCAGCGGAGTAAACACCGGGGAGCTGTTTTTT.

The genes are TRBV2 and TRBJ2-1, with 8 bases aligning to TRBD2. With 6 bases clipped from V and 10 bases from J, the junction kept 5 bases outside the gene matches. Germline V gives CDR1 SNHLY, CDR2 FYNNEI. The CDR3 spans 12 residues. The CDR3 is CASSKLAGEQFF. The CDR3, as DNA: TGTGCCAGCAGCAAATTAGCGGGGGAGCAGTTCTTC.

This clone was counted once. The rearrangement joins TRBV6-1 to TRBJ2-3; TRBD1 might be the D (6 bases). Germline values: CDR1 MNHNS, CDR2 SASEGT. V lost 7 bases to trimming and J lost 2 bases, with 13 bases between them. The CDR3 contains 14 residues. CDR3 bases: TGTGCCAGCATTGTACACAGGGACACAGATACGCAGTATTTT. Its protein is CASIVHRDTDTQYF.

This clone was recorded once. Other DNA sequences in this specimen translate into the identical CDR3. The chain carries TRBV27 and TRBJ1-5, with TRBD1 matching 8 bases. Trimming at V came to 6 bases and at J to 0 bases, leaving 4 bases not matched to a gene. This CDR3 has 15 residues. Germline V gene lookup returns CDR1 MNHEY and CDR2 SMNVEV (reference sequence). The CDR3 coding sequence is TGTGCCAGCAGCCCAACAGGGGGTAGCAATCAGCCCCAGCATTTT. Its protein product is CASSPTGGSNQPQHF.

The chain has TRBV18 and TRBJ2-1; D remains unclear. The CDR3 length is 12 residues. Trimming took 4 bases from V and 9 from J, leaving 10 bases between them. Germline lookup yields CDR1 KGHSH and CDR2 LQKENI. CDR3 sequence: CASSLLPFEQFF. The CDR3 DNA follows: TGTGCCAGCTCACTACTTCCTTTTGAGCAGTTCTTC.

This clone has a handful of counts. The chain recombines TRBV6-4 with TRBJ2-7; D might be TRBD2 (6 bases). From germline, CDR1 is MRHNA and CDR2 SNTAGT. The ends were cut back, 6 bases at V and 5 bases at J, with 11 bases in the middle. The CDR3 contains 12 residues. The CDR3 bases are TGTGCCAGCAGAGTCAGGGAGGACGAGCAGTACTTC. Translating gives CASRVREDEQYF.

For the CDR3, the DNA is TGTGCCAGCAGTTTTGTGGGGACTGGGACAGATACGCAGTATTTT. Protein product: CASSFVGTGTDTQYF. J is TRBJ2-3 and V is TRBV27, with D perhaps TRBD2 (6 bases). CDR3 length: 15 amino acids. V was shortened by 3 bases and J by 3 bases, with 13 bases between the two germline ends. Germline-derived CDR1 and CDR2 are MNHEY and SMNVEV (reference sequence).

The chain recombines TRBV5-1 with TRBJ2-7; unclear D gene. The CDR3 totals 14 residues. Trimming took off 1 base at V and 4 bases at J, with 12 bases between the two ends. Germline V CDR1 and CDR2: SGHRS, YFSETQ. In DNA form, the CDR3 reads TGCGCCAGCAGCTTGCTTCCCGGGCATTACGAGCAGTACTTC. Residues: CASSLLPGHYEQYF.

This sequence joins TRBV25-1 and TRBJ1-5; tentatively, D is TRBD1 (5 bases). V gave up 3 bases and J gave up 6 bases, with 15 bases separating them. This CDR3 is 15 amino acids long. From germline, CDR1 is MGHDK and CDR2 SYGVNS. The CDR3 loop reads CASSEGTSSIQPQHF. The CDR3 region has the DNA TGTGCCAGCAGTGAGGGGACTAGTTCTATTCAGCCCCAGCATTTT.

This chain uses TRBV7-9 with TRBJ2-6; the D gene could be TRBD1 or TRBD2 (6 bases each). CDR3 size: 16 residues. Germline V gene lookup returns CDR1 SEHNR and CDR2 FQNEAQ (reference sequence). V was clipped by 5 bases and J by 3 bases, with 14 bases between them. The CDR3 DNA is TGTGCCAGCAGCCTCCCGGGGGCGCTTGGGGCCAACGTCCTGACTTTC. Its protein product is CASSLPGALGANVLTF.

The chain employs TRBV27 and TRBJ1-2, with TRBD1 matching 8 bases. Germline V gene lookup returns CDR1 MNHEY and CDR2 SMNVEV (reference sequence). The V segment lost 4 bases and the J segment 6 bases; nucleotides outside the gene matches: 22. CDR3 length: 19 residues. CDR3 region: CASSSLNQISSWTGNGYTF. The CDR3 nucleotides are TGTGCCAGCAGTTCCCTAAACCAAATAAGCAGTTGGACAGGGAATGGCTACACCTTC.

V and J are TRBV7-8 and TRBJ2-2, with no clear D. The CDR3 spans 12 residues. The V and J ends lost 1 base and 14 bases respectively, with 11 bases between them. The germline CDR1 and CDR2 sequences are SGHVS and FQNEAQ. The CDR3 sequence: CASSLEMMFLFF. CDR3 nucleotides: TGTGCCAGCAGCTTAGAGATGATGTTCCTGTTTTTT.

V usage is TRBV28 and J usage is TRBJ2-2; 10 bases fit TRBD2. Germline CDR1 is MDHEN and CDR2 is SYDVKM. After removal of 5 bases from V and 5 bases from J, the junction contained 5 bases not matched to a gene. There are 15 residues in the CDR3. The CDR3 DNA sequence: TGTGCCAGCAGTCTACCGGGACTAGCGACCGGGGAGCTGTTTTTT. Its translation is CASSLPGLATGELFF.

This CDR3 is CASSRGTRAFF. CDR3 in DNA: TGTGCCAGCAGCCGCGGAACGCGAGCTTTCTTT. The rearrangement links TRBV5-4 to TRBJ1-1, with D uncertain. V was clipped by 4 bases and J by 10 bases, with 11 bases between them. Germline V gene sequence: CDR1 SGHNT, CDR2 YYREEE (reference sequence). CDR3 length: 11 residues.

This clone was observed a handful of times. The J gene is TRBJ2-7, the V gene TRBV28, with D maybe TRBD1 (6 bases). CDR3 length: 15 residues. Trimming stripped 6 bases from V and 2 bases from J, with 17 bases between. Germline lookup yields CDR1 MDHEN and CDR2 SYDVKM. CDR3 residues: CASSYMTGKAYEQYF. The CDR3 DNA reads TGTGCCAGCAGCTACATGACAGGCAAAGCCTACGAGCAGTACTTC.

The chain recombines TRBV5-1 with TRBJ1-2, with 10 nucleotides matching TRBD1. This CDR3 has 15 residues. Germline lookup yields CDR1 SGHRS and CDR2 YFSETQ. V dropped 0 bases and J dropped 7; count of bases not matched to a gene: 6. CDR3 region: CASSLGGQGFSGYTF. CDR3 in DNA: TGCGCCAGCAGCTTGGGGGGACAGGGGTTCTCTGGCTACACCTTC.

V is TRBV29-1 and J is TRBJ1-3; D might be TRBD1 (6 bases). Germline V gene data show CDR1 as SQVTM and CDR2 as ANQGSEA. The CDR3 contains 16 residues. Trimming cost V 4 bases and J 0 bases, with 16 bases left between them. The CDR3: CSVALDRPNSGNTIYF. In nucleotides, the CDR3 is TGCAGCGTTGCCCTAGACAGGCCCAACTCTGGAAACACCATATATTTT.

This chain connects TRBV5-1 to TRBJ2-3; D is possibly TRBD2 (6 bases). The CDR3 extends over 16 amino acids. With 3 bases removed from V and 0 bases from J, the gap between germline ends came to 14 bases. Germline CDR1 reads SGHRS; CDR2 reads YFSETQ. The CDR3 loop reads CASSSLQGGSTDTQYF. CDR3 coding DNA: TGCGCCAGCAGCTCACTTCAGGGAGGTAGCACAGATACGCAGTATTTT.